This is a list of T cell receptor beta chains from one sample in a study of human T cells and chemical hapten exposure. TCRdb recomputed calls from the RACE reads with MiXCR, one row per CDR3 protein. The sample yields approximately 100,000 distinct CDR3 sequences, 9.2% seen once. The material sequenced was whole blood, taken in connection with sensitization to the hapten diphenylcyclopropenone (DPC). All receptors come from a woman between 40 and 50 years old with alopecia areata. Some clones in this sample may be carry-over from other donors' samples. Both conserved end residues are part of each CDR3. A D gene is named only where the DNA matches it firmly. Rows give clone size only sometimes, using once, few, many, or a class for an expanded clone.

TGTGCCAGTCGGACAGGGTATAATGAGCAGTTCTTC,CASRTGYNEQFF,TRBV27,.,TRBD1,TRBJ2-1
TGTGCCAGCTCATCCCCCGTCGGGAACTACGAGCAGTACTTC,CASSSPVGNYEQYF,TRBV18,many,.,TRBJ2-7
TGTGCCAGCAGCAAGACAGGGGGCGACTATGGCTACACCTTC,CASSKTGGDYGYTF,TRBV6-2/TRBV6-3,.,TRBD1,TRBJ1-2
TGTGCCAGCGGACAGGGGCAAGAGACCCAGTACTTC,CASGQGQETQYF,TRBV19,many,TRBD1,TRBJ2-5
TGTGCCAGCAGTGACTCCGGGCGGGGGGGTTACAATGAGCAGTTCTTC,CASSDSGRGGYNEQFF,TRBV6-2/TRBV6-3,many,TRBD2,TRBJ2-1
TGTGCCAGCAGCTTAAGGCAGGGGGGAGAGACCCAGTACTTC,CASSLRQGGETQYF,TRBV5-4,many,.,TRBJ2-5
TGTGCCAGCAGCTCTAGCGGGGGGTCGACAGTAACAGATACGCAGTATTTT,CASSSSGGSTVTDTQYF,TRBV7-8,.,TRBD2,TRBJ2-3
TGTGCCAGCTCACTTGGGACAGGGAACTATGGCTACACCTTC,CASSLGTGNYGYTF,TRBV18,few,TRBD1,TRBJ1-2
TGTGCCAGCAGCTCCCGGACTAGACTCGGCGAGCAGTACTTC,CASSSRTRLGEQYF,TRBV7-8,few,TRBD2,TRBJ2-7
TGTGCCAGCAGTTACCCGACATTCTGGGGCGCGGAGTATGAGCCCCAGCATTTT,CASSYPTFWGAEYEPQHF,TRBV6-2/TRBV6-3,many,.,TRBJ1-5
TGCGCCAGCAGCCAATCCTCGAGGGGCACTGAAGCTTTCTTT,CASSQSSRGTEAFF,TRBV4-3,few,.,TRBJ1-1
TGTGCCACCAGCGCCCGCTCCGGGGCCATTTCTAGCTACACCTTC,CATSARSGAISSYTF,TRBV15,.,.,TRBJ1-2
TGCAGTGCTAGAGATCCGGCAGGGGATAATCAGCCCCAGCATTTT,CSARDPAGDNQPQHF,TRBV20-1,.,.,TRBJ1-5
TGTGCCGGGGGCACGGCCGCAGATACGCAGTATTTT,CAGGTAADTQYF,TRBV11-2,many,.,TRBJ2-3
TGTGCCAGCAGGCGGGACGGCAACTATGGCTACACCTTC,CASRRDGNYGYTF,TRBV28,many,.,TRBJ1-2
TGCGCCAGCAGCCCTCCAGGCTATGGCTACACCTTC,CASSPPGYGYTF,TRBV5-1,many,.,TRBJ1-2
TGTGCCAGCAGTGAAGCGCTGAAGACAGGGGCGGCCCCGTCTGGGGCCAACGTCCTGACTTTC,CASSEALKTGAAPSGANVLTF,TRBV6-1,many,TRBD1,TRBJ2-6
TGTGCCAGCAGCTCTGGAAACACCATATATTTT,CASSSGNTIYF,TRBV5-1,many,.,TRBJ1-3
TGTGCCAGCAGCTTACGGGGTAGTCCCACAGATACGCAGTATTTT,CASSLRGSPTDTQYF,TRBV7-2,many,.,TRBJ2-3
TGTGCCAGCAGTTCGGCCCCCTCCTACGAGCAGTACTTC,CASSSAPSYEQYF,TRBV6-6,many,.,TRBJ2-7
TGTGCCAGCAGCCCAAGCCGGGACAGGGGGCGGAAAGAGACCCAGTACTTC,CASSPSRDRGRKETQYF,TRBV3-2,many,.,TRBJ2-5
TGCAGTGCTTACTACATCTTGGATGAGCAGTTCTTC,CSAYYILDEQFF,TRBV20-1,many,.,TRBJ2-1
TGCAGTGCTCCCAGTTATATGAACACTGAAGCTCTCTTT,CSAPSYMNTEALF,TRBV20-1,once,.,TRBJ1-1
TGTGCCAGCAGTGATAGAAATGAGCAGTTCTTC,CASSDRNEQFF,TRBV2,.,.,TRBJ2-1
TGTGCCATTCGTCGGGGTGGACCGGGGAGCTCCTATAATTCACCCCTCCATTTT,CAIRRGGPGSSYNSPLHF,TRBV10-3,many,.,TRBJ1-6
TGCAGTCCTTTGGGGCCCGCCGGGGGGCGCACAGATACGCAGTATTTT,CSPLGPAGGRTDTQYF,TRBV20-1,many,.,TRBJ2-3
TGTGCCTGGGATGGACAGAGGAACACCGGGGAGCTGTTTTTT,CAWDGQRNTGELFF,TRBV30,few,.,TRBJ2-2
TGTGCCAGCAGTCTGGGACGGATCGGGAGCACAGATACGCAGTATTTT,CASSLGRIGSTDTQYF,TRBV12-3/TRBV12-4,.,.,TRBJ2-3
TGCGCCAGCAGCCCCCCAGTAAACTACGAGCAGTACTTC,CASSPPVNYEQYF,TRBV5-1,once,.,TRBJ2-7